This T cell receptor beta chain was retrieved from a study of cytomegalovirus exposure and HLA in healthy donors. This clone appeared once. It was with 60 Vbeta and 13 Jbeta primers that the PCR ran. The method was immunoSEQ multiplex PCR; TCRdb's version includes in-frame clones alone and lacks a portion of them. Of 85,000 to 120,000 clones in the sample, roughly 85% were seen once. What was sequenced was PBMCs. This TCR derives from a man in his forties in good health and CMV-seronegative.

The CDR3 DNA sequence: TGCGCCAGCAGCTTGACTCTAGCGGGGGGGACCTACGAGCAGTACTTC. Amino acids: CASSLTLAGGTYEQYF. This chain links TRBV5-1 with TRBJ2-7, with 12 bases matching TRBD2. This CDR3 contains 16 residues. V shed 1 base and J 2 bases; nucleotides not matched to a gene: 4. The germline V gene has CDR1 SGHRS and CDR2 YFSETQ.